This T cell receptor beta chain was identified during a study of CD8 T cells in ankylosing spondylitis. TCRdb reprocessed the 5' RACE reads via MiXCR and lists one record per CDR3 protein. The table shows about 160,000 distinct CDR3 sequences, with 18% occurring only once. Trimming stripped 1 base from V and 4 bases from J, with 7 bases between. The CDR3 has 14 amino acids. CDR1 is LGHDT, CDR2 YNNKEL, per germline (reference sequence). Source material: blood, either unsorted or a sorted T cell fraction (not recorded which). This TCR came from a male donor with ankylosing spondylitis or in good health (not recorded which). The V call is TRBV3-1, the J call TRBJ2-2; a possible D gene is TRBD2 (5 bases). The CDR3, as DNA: TGTGCCAGCAGCCAAGCGGGAACCACCGGGGAGCTGTTTTTT. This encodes CASSQAGTTGELFF.